This TCR beta chain was captured by sequencing in a study of blood T cells in healthy people across ages. Regarding the study as a whole: Changes seen in expanded clonotypes were possibly confounded by donor CMV status left unknown. As age increased, TCR beta diversity per million T cells fell in a roughly linear fashion.

A second PCR, run for roughly 7 to 12 cycles, used a sample-barcoded 5' primer plus a J-beta primer mix. TCRdb reanalysed the 5' RACE reads using MiXCR and keeps one entry per CDR3 protein. The repertoire holds hundreds of thousands of distinct CDR3 sequences, just over 55% seen once, with roughly 25% in the top ten. The CDR3 extends over 14 amino acids. Germline CDR1 reads SGHAT; CDR2 reads FQNNGV. Regarding this clonotype: Its target is unknown.

The V call is TRBV11-2, the J call TRBJ2-7; D ambiguous. The J call may be wrong; the DNA end is better matched by TRBJ2-4. The receptor was isolated from a man aged 35 to 55 in good health. The sample consisted of blood. The CDR3 DNA reads as TGTGCCAGCAGCTTGTACAGAGCCAAAAACATTCAGTACTTC. Its translation: CASSLYRAKNIQYF.